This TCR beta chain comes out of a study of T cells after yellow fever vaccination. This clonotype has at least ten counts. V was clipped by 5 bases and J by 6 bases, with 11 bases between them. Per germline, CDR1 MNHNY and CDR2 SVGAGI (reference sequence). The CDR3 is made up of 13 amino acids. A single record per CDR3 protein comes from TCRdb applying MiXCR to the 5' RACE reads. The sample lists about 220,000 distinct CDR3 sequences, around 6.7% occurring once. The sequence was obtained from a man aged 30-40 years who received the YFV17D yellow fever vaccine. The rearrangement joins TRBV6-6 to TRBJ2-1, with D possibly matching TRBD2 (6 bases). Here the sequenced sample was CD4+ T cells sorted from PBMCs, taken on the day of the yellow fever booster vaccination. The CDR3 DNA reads TGTGCCAGCAGTCCTGAGCGGGTCAATGAGCAGTTCTTC. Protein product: CASSPERVNEQFF.